What follows are 4 T cell receptor beta chains derived from one specimen sequenced in a study of blood T cell repertoires in COVID-19. Only in-frame clones appear in the TCRdb table, and some are missing; sequencing was by immunoSEQ multiplex PCR. The sample contains some 310,000 clones, about 90% of which appear only once. Input material: PBMCs or T cells enriched from blood (not recorded which). The receptors originated from a woman aged 25 to 45 who had recovered from COVID-19.

The V gene is TRBV10-2, the J gene TRBJ1-3; 8 bases map to TRBD1. The CDR3 has 15 amino acids. Germline CDR1 reads WSHSY; CDR2 reads SAAADI. Trimming removed 8 bases from V and 3 bases from J; junction bases left unmatched: 9. The CDR3 sequence: CASRKGQGGGNTIYF. The DNA for the CDR3 is TGCGCCAGCCGAAAAGGACAGGGAGGTGGAAACACCATATATTTT.

The chain links TRBV5-1 to TRBJ1-1; 8 bases fit TRBD1. Unmatched junction bases numbered 7, after V lost 1 base and J lost 5 bases. From germline, CDR1 is SGHRS and CDR2 YFSETQ. The length of the CDR3 is 15 residues. CDR3 in amino acids: CASSLMDRVLTEAFF. DNA of the CDR3: TGCGCCAGCAGCTTGATGGACAGGGTATTGACTGAAGCTTTCTTT.

The chain links TRBV4-3 to TRBJ2-1; 7 bases are shared with TRBD2. The CDR3 is 13 amino acids. Per germline, CDR1 LGHNA and CDR2 YSLEER. The V and J ends lost 1 base and 9 bases, in that order; junction bases with no gene match: 3. Here the CDR3 reads CASSQAGEGEQFF. The CDR3 DNA reads as TGCGCCAGCAGCCAAGCCGGGGAGGGTGAGCAGTTCTTC.

The gene calls are TRBV5-6 and TRBJ2-7, with unresolved D. The germline CDR1 and CDR2 sequences are SGHDT and YYEEEE. The germline V and J ends were trimmed by 0 bases and 4 bases, with 17 bases remaining between them. The CDR3 loop spans 16 amino acids. Here the CDR3 reads CASSLGTASGLYEQYF. CDR3 DNA sequence: TGTGCCAGCAGCTTGGGTACAGCTTCAGGCTTATACGAGCAGTACTTC.